These T cell receptor beta chains were read from a single sample in a study of control samples from healthy donors and cancer patients. This table comes from immunoSEQ multiplex PCR, and its TCRdb copy is limited to in-frame clones, with some not included. The table records some 140,000 clones, nearly 90% of them present only once. The specimen was PBMCs. The receptors were gathered from a man in his forties or fifties with head and neck cancer. Both conserved end residues are part of each CDR3. Fields, in order: J gene, D gene, clone size, V gene, CDR3 DNA, CDR3 protein. A D gene is named only where the DNA matches it firmly. Not every row has a clone size; where given, it reads once, few, many or a size class.

TRBJ2-7 TRBD2 - TRBV4-1 TGCGCCAGCAGCCAGCCTAGCGGGGCGTACGAGCAGTACTTC CASSQPSGAYEQYF
TRBJ1-2 - - TRBV12-3/TRBV12-4 TGTGCCAGCAGTTTAATAGGGTTGGGCTACACCTTC CASSLIGLGYTF
TRBJ2-3 - once TRBV18 TGTGCCAGCTCCACCATTGGGGATACGCAGTATTTT CASSTIGDTQYF
TRBJ2-6 - once TRBV3-1/TRBV3-2 TGTGCCAGCAGCCAAGAATTGACAGCCTCTGGGGCCAACGTCCTGACTTTC CASSQELTASGANVLTF
TRBJ1-1 - - TRBV5-4 TGTGCCAGCAGCTTGAGTCGGGGCGCGAACACTGAAGCTTTCTTT CASSLSRGANTEAFF
TRBJ1-2 TRBD1 once TRBV2 TGTGCCAGCAGAAGGGACAGAGAACTTAACTATGGCTACACCTTC CASRRDRELNYGYTF
TRBJ2-1 - - TRBV4-2 TGTGCCAGCAGCCCTTGGGAGGGGGGAGGAAAAGACAATGAGCAGTTCTTC CASSPWEGGGKDNEQFF
TRBJ1-2 - once TRBV30 TGTGCCTGGAGTGTAAGGGGCGATGGCTACACCTTC CAWSVRGDGYTF
TRBJ2-2 TRBD2 few TRBV5-1 TGCGCCAGCAGCCCCCACGGGAGGGCGGACACCGGGGAGCTGTTTTTT CASSPHGRADTGELFF
TRBJ2-1 TRBD1 - TRBV7-9 TGTGCCAGCAGTTACCGTATCTGGGACAGCTTAAACTCCTACAATGAGCAGTTCTTC CASSYRIWDSLNSYNEQFF
TRBJ2-3 - few TRBV4-1 TGCGCCAGCAGCCAACGGGGCCCGCAAGATACGCAGTATTTT CASSQRGPQDTQYF
TRBJ2-2 TRBD1 - TRBV5-4 TGTGCCAGCAGCTGGGGACAGGCAAACACCGGGGAGCTGTTTTTT CASSWGQANTGELFF
TRBJ2-2 - - TRBV5-1 TGCGCCAGCAGGCGGGACAGTGACACCGGGGAGCTGTTTTTT CASRRDSDTGELFF
TRBJ2-2 - - TRBV6-6 TGTGCCAGCAGTTACGCCGGGGAGCTGTTTTTT CASSYAGELFF
TRBJ2-7 TRBD1 - TRBV30 TGTGCCTGGAACGGGGCAGGGGGCTACGAGCAGTACTTC CAWNGAGGYEQYF
TRBJ1-2 - once TRBV3-1/TRBV3-2 TGTGCCAGCAGCCCCGCCGCTAGGATTAACTATGGCTACACCTTC CASSPAARINYGYTF
TRBJ2-1 TRBD2 - TRBV2 TGTGCCAGCAGGGGGACTAGCGAGAGGCATGAGCAGTTCTTC CASRGTSERHEQFF
TRBJ2-2 - - TRBV27 TGTGCCAGCACCCCCTGGTGGCAGGGGCGGGCCGGGGAGCTGTTTTTT CASTPWWQGRAGELFF
TRBJ2-5 TRBD1 - TRBV3-1/TRBV3-2 TGTGCCAGCAGCCTGAGACAGGGGAAGGAGACCCAGTACTTC CASSLRQGKETQYF
TRBJ2-1 TRBD2 - TRBV18 TGTGCCAGCTCCGGCGGGGGGGCTCGCAATGAGCAGTTCTTC CASSGGGARNEQFF
TRBJ2-7 TRBD2 once TRBV18 TGTGCCAGCTCACCTCGGACTAGCGGGGTCTATGCCTACGAGCAGTACTTC CASSPRTSGVYAYEQYF
TRBJ2-1 - - TRBV19 TGTGCCAGTAGCTCAGGGACTTTCAATGAGCAGTTCTTC CASSSGTFNEQFF